Sequencing of this T cell receptor (beta chain) was carried out in a study of blood T cell repertoires in COVID-19. Participants, about 18 to 90 years old, spanned approximately 26 US areas. Self-reported history from a screening survey and questionnaire set each donor's cohort. In the original processing: By means of reference gene primer amplification, nucleated cell counts were estimated. Sequencing was performed with immunoSEQ multiplex PCR; in TCRdb, only in-frame clones are kept and a portion is missing. The V and J calls and the clone size are those of that table, but D and trimming were determined from the DNA. Among approximately 390,000 clones, approximately 91% were seen once, and the ten largest hold roughly 2%. CDR1 is WSHSY, CDR2 SAAADI, per germline. With 3 bases removed from V and 8 bases from J, the gap between germline ends came to 11 bases. CDR3 size: 13 residues.

This chain connects TRBV10-2 to TRBJ1-3; no clear D gene. Specimen: PBMCs or T cells enriched from blood (not recorded which). The sequence was collected from a woman aged 40 to 49 with acute COVID-19. This CDR3 reads CASSEGVPHTIYF. Written as DNA, the CDR3 is TGCGCCAGCAGTGAAGGAGTGCCGCACACCATATATTTT.